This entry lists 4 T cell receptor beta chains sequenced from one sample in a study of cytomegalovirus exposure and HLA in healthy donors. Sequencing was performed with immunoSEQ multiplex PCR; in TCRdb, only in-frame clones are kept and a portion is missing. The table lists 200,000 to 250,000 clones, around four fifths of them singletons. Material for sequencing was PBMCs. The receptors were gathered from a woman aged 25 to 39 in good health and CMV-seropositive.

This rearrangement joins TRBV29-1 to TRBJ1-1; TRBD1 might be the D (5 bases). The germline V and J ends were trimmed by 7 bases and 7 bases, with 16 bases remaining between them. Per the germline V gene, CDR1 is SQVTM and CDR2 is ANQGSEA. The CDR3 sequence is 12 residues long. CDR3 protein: CSGTLEGYEAFF. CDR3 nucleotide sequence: TGCAGCGGGACACTGGAGGGGTATGAAGCTTTCTTT. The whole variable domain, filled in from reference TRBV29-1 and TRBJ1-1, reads SAVISQKPSRDICQRGTSLTIQCQVDSQVTMMFWYRQQPGQSLTLIATANQGSEATYESGFVIDKFPISRPNLTFSTLTVSNMSPEDSSIYLCSGTLEGYEAFFGQGTRLTVV.

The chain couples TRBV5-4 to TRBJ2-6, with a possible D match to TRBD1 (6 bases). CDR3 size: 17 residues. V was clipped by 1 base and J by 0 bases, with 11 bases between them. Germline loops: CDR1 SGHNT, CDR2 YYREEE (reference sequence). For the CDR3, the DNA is TGTGCCAGCAGCTTGCTCAGGGGCCACTCTGGGGCCAACGTCCTGACTTTC. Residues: CASSLLRGHSGANVLTF.

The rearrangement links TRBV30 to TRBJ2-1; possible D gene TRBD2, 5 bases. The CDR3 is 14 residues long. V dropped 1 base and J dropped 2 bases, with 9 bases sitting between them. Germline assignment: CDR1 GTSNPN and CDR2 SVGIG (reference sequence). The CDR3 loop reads CAWSAGDPYNEQFF. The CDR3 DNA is TGTGCCTGGAGTGCCGGGGATCCCTACAATGAGCAGTTCTTC.

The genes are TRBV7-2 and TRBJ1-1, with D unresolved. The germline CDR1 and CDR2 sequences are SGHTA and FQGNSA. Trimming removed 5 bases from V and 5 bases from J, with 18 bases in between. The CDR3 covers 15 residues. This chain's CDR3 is CASSLRSPSRTEAFF. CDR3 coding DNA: TGTGCCAGCAGCCTTAGAAGCCCCTCGCGGACTGAAGCTTTCTTT.